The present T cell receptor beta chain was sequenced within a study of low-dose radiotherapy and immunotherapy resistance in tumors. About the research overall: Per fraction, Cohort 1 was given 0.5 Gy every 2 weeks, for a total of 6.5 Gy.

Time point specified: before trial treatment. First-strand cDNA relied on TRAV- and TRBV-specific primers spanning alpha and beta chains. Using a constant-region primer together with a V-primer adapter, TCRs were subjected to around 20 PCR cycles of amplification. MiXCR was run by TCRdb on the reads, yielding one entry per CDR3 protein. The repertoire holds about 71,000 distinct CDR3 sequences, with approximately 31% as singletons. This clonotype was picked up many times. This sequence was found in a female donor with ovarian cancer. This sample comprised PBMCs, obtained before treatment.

For the CDR3, the DNA is TGTGCCAGCAGCCTCCGGACTAGCGGGGGAAATGAGCAGTTCTTC. Its protein product is CASSLRTSGGNEQFF. The V gene is TRBV3-1, the J gene TRBJ2-1, with TRBD2 identical over 13 bases. The V gene end was trimmed by 4 bases and the J gene end by 7 bases; junction bases not matched to a gene: 4. CDR1 and CDR2 from the germline V gene are LGHDT and YNNKEL (reference sequence). CDR3 length: 15 residues.